This TCR beta chain was identified during a study of blood T cells in healthy people across ages. In the study overall: Template switching recovered approximately one barcoded beta molecule for every two T cells.

Together with a sample-barcoded 5' primer, a J-beta primer mix was included in a second PCR lasting about 7 to 11 cycles. Each cDNA molecule was tagged by a template-switch adaptor that had 12 random nucleotides. One entry per CDR3 protein results from TCRdb running MiXCR on the 5' RACE reads. The sample records roughly 1.6 million distinct CDR3 sequences, roughly 32% being singletons. Concerning this clonotype itself: Antigen: not known.

This CDR3 comprises 14 residues. The ends were cut back, 10 bases at V and 2 bases at J, with 15 bases in the middle. Germline lookup yields CDR1 MNHEY and CDR2 SVGAGI. Study findings and constraints: Changes seen in expanded clonotypes were possibly confounded by donor CMV status left unknown. Unsorted PBMC input precluded a conclusive naive versus antigen-experienced comparison.

The rearrangement uses TRBV6-5 and TRBJ1-5, with D tentatively TRBD1 (6 bases). This TCR was recovered from a woman aged 25-40 years in good health. Sequencing was performed on blood. The CDR3 DNA sequence: TGTGCCACCTCGAGGGGGTCGGGCAATCAGCCCCAGCATTTT. As protein: CATSRGSGNQPQHF.